This T cell receptor (beta chain) came from a study of OX40 agonist ivuxolimab in advanced cancers. Produced via immunoSEQ multiplex PCR; TCRdb's table is partial and in-frame only. The sample carries approximately 80,000 clones, around 94% recorded once. Germline V gene lookup returns CDR1 SGHAT and CDR2 FQNNGV. This CDR3 is built from 15 residues. V dropped 5 bases and J dropped 5; count of bases not matched to a gene: 8. This clone was seen a single time. This sequence was found in an adult with an advanced solid tumor such as melanoma, head and neck, liver or kidney cancer. The chain carries TRBV11-2 and TRBJ2-7; TRBD2 agrees at 11 bases. Sequenced material: CD4+ or CD8+ T cells sorted from blood, taken in a trial of the OX40 agonist ivuxolimab. The CDR3: CASSRITSGSNEQYF. CDR3 nucleotide sequence: TGTGCCAGCAGCAGAATTACTAGCGGGAGTAACGAGCAGTACTTC.